Here is one T cell receptor beta chain with its context. This sample is drawn from a study of cytomegalovirus exposure and HLA in healthy donors. There are 17 residues in the CDR3. V trimming: 5 bases; J trimming: 4 bases; junction bases outside the gene matches: 8. Per germline, CDR1 SGHRS and CDR2 YFSETQ. This PCR relied on a set of 60 Vbeta primers and 13 Jbeta primers. Assay used: immunoSEQ multiplex PCR; TCRdb lists only in-frame clones, some missing. The data show roughly 80,000 clones, about 68% seen once. This TCR derives from a woman in her fifties or sixties in good health and CMV-seropositive. The rearrangement uses TRBV5-1 and TRBJ2-3, with 15 nucleotides matching TRBD2. The material sequenced was PBMCs. In DNA form, the CDR3 reads TGCGCCAGCAGATATGGACTAGCGGGGGGGCTGGCAGATACGCAGTATTTT. This codes for CASRYGLAGGLADTQYF.